These 32 T cell receptor beta chains share one sample of origin, sequenced in a study of shared clonotypes between healthy human individuals (dated by TCRdb to the early 2020s). The library was obtained by the immunoSEQ multiplex PCR assay. The immuneACCESS repertoire file appears here via TCRdb, limited to in-frame rearrangements. These files lack a portion of the clones; in checked studies, under half of the deficit traces to unresolved V genes, and the cause of the others is not known. The sample profile shows more than 2 million clones; approximately 95% of them were found once. Approximately 0.13% of the sample is in the top ten clones. Sequencing input: naive CD4+ T cells sorted from blood. In light of the paper, this sample's cell subset or site label describes: CD45RA+ positively selected. The receptors derive from a man aged 18 to 30 in good health.

This sequence joins TRBV5-4 and TRBJ1-6, with D possibly being TRBD1 (5 bases). The length of the CDR3 is 16 residues. V was shortened by 2 bases and J by 7 bases, with 16 bases between the two germline ends. CDR1 and CDR2 (germline): SGHNT, YYREEE (reference sequence). The CDR3 coding sequence is TGTGCCAGCAGCTTTGGGCAGGGAGGCTTGAATTCACCCCTCCACTTT. It codes for CASSFGQGGLNSPLHF.

This rearrangement joins TRBV5-1 to TRBJ2-7; either TRBD1 or TRBD2 may fit D (5 bases each). V lost 0 bases to trimming and J lost 3 bases, with 13 bases between them. Germline assignment: CDR1 SGHRS and CDR2 YFSETQ. This CDR3 region has 15 residues. The CDR3 DNA is TGCGCCAGCAGCTTGGTGGACGGGGACCTCTACGAGCAGTACTTC. Encoded protein: CASSLVDGDLYEQYF.

The gene calls are TRBV30 and TRBJ2-1, with 10 nucleotides matching TRBD2. Per the germline V gene, CDR1 is GTSNPN and CDR2 is SVGIG (reference sequence). V was pared by 3 bases and J by 4 bases, with 9 bases of the junction left unmatched. The CDR3 has 16 residues. The CDR3 sequence: CAWSWLTSGAYNEQFF. The CDR3 coding sequence is TGTGCCTGGAGCTGGCTTACTAGCGGGGCGTACAATGAGCAGTTCTTC.

J is TRBJ2-3 and V is TRBV5-1, with D tentatively TRBD1 or TRBD2 (6 bases each). The CDR3 runs 16 residues. CDR1 and CDR2 (germline): SGHRS, YFSETQ. The ends were cut back, 3 bases at V and 0 bases at J, with 14 bases in the middle. CDR3 DNA: TGCGCCAGCAGCTGGCGGGACACTACTAGCACAGATACGCAGTATTTT. Its protein product is CASSWRDTTSTDTQYF.

This chain connects TRBV2 to TRBJ1-6; 9 nucleotides line up with TRBD1. The CDR3 covers 15 residues. Losses at the gene ends were 6 bases for V and 7 bases for J; bases not matched to a gene: 7. The V gene's germline CDR1 is SNHLY and CDR2 FYNNEI. The CDR3 coding sequence is TGTGCCAGCAGGGGCCGACAGGGGGAAAATTCACCCCTCCACTTT. Its translation is CASRGRQGENSPLHF.

The chain joins TRBV28 to TRBJ1-1; a possible D gene is TRBD1 (6 bases). The CDR3 consists of 13 residues. Germline CDR1 and CDR2: MDHEN and SYDVKM. V lost 2 bases and J lost 10, with 14 bases in between. The CDR3 bases are TGTGCCAGCAGTTTAGGGGGGGCGCTGGGAGCTTTCTTT. Translated, it gives CASSLGGALGAFF.

This clone was found once. This sequence joins TRBV14 and TRBJ2-5, with D maybe TRBD1 (6 bases). Trimming cost V 5 bases and J 0 bases, with 16 bases left between them. This CDR3 comprises 16 residues. CDR1 and CDR2 from the germline V gene are SGHDN and FVKESK. The DNA for the CDR3 is TGTGCCAGCAGCTACATCGAGGGGGTGGACCAAGAGACCCAGTACTTC. Translated, it gives CASSYIEGVDQETQYF.

This clone was counted once. Here the CDR3 DNA reads TGCGCCAGCAGCTTGGGCTCGAGCCAAGAGACCCAGTACTTC. Its translation is CASSLGSSQETQYF. The chain couples TRBV5-1 to TRBJ2-5; D remains unclear. This CDR3 spans 14 amino acids. Germline CDR1 SGHRS, CDR2 YFSETQ. Trimming took off 0 bases at V and 1 base at J, with 7 bases between the two ends.

Note on this clone: This specimen includes other DNA sequences encoding the same CDR3. The gene calls are TRBV29-1 and TRBJ2-7; no firm D call. Germline V gives CDR1 SQVTM, CDR2 ANQGSEA. The CDR3 runs 11 residues. V was cut by 1 base and J by 2 bases, with 3 bases left in between. The CDR3 loop is CSVEATYEQYF. CDR3 DNA: TGCAGCGTTGAAGCCACCTACGAGCAGTACTTC.

Only a few counts were recorded for this clone. Within the sample, other DNA sequences also encode this same CDR3. The rearrangement links TRBV27 to TRBJ2-2; the D is unclear. Germline values: CDR1 MNHEY, CDR2 SMNVEV (reference sequence). V lost 5 bases and J 4 bases, leaving 5 bases between the germline ends. This CDR3 contains 12 residues. This CDR3 reads CASSLRTGELFF. The CDR3 DNA sequence: TGTGCCAGCAGTCTGCGCACCGGGGAGCTGTTTTTT.

This clone occurred once. The chain links TRBV7-9 to TRBJ2-7; 9 bases fit TRBD2. Trimming cost V 2 bases and J 4 bases; bases outside gene matches: 12. CDR3 length: 17 amino acids. Per germline, CDR1 SEHNR and CDR2 FQNEAQ (reference sequence). This chain's CDR3 is CASSLSGLAGRIYEQYF. In DNA, the CDR3 is TGTGCCAGCAGCTTAAGCGGGCTAGCGGGACGAATTTACGAGCAGTACTTC.

As to this clone: Other DNA sequences in this specimen translate into the identical CDR3. The chain recombines TRBV20-1 with TRBJ1-1; no firm D call. Germline V CDR1 and CDR2: DFQATT, SNEGSKA (reference sequence). Trimming took 3 bases from V and 2 from J, leaving 4 bases between them. The CDR3 runs 11 residues. The CDR3 DNA is TGCAGTGCTAGTTTTAACACTGAAGCTTTCTTT. It specifies CSASFNTEAFF.

With regard to this clone: The sample contains more than one DNA sequence encoding this CDR3. DNA of the CDR3: TGTGCCTGGAGCCCCGGGCTAGCTCAAGAGACCCAGTACTTC. It codes for CAWSPGLAQETQYF. This chain uses TRBV30 with TRBJ2-5, with D possibly being TRBD2 (5 bases). The V and J ends lost 3 bases and 2 bases respectively, with 13 bases between them. Germline-derived CDR1 and CDR2 are GTSNPN and SVGIG (reference sequence). The CDR3 sequence is 14 residues long.

Concerning this clone itself: The same CDR3 also results from other DNA sequences found in this sample. The V call is TRBV5-1, the J call TRBJ1-6, with D perhaps matching TRBD1 (5 bases). From germline, CDR1 is SGHRS and CDR2 YFSETQ. This CDR3 has 13 amino acids. Trimming shortened V by 5 bases and J by 7 bases, and 10 bases separated the two germline ends. The CDR3 nucleotides read TGCGCCAGCAGAGGGCAGGGAAATTCACCCCTCCACTTT. Translated, it gives CASRGQGNSPLHF.

This rearrangement joins TRBV7-9 to TRBJ1-4, with D unresolved. The germline gives CDR1 SEHNR, CDR2 FQNEAQ (reference sequence). The CDR3 covers 16 residues. V was cut by 4 bases and J by 0 bases, with 12 bases left in between. CDR3 sequence: CASSSRGSATNEKLFF. CDR3 DNA: TGTGCCAGCAGCTCCCGAGGAAGCGCAACTAATGAAAAACTGTTTTTT.

The chain uses TRBV11-2 and TRBJ2-5, with 10 bases aligning to TRBD2. Germline V gene lookup returns CDR1 SGHAT and CDR2 FQNNGV. This CDR3 contains 15 residues. Trimming at V came to 2 bases and at J to 5 bases, leaving 5 bases not matched to a gene. The CDR3 coding sequence is TGTGCCAGCAGCTTATCAGCGGGAGGGCGGGAGACCCAGTACTTC. Its protein is CASSLSAGGRETQYF.

The chain is built from TRBV28 and TRBJ2-3, with a tentative D call TRBD2 (7 bases). Per germline, CDR1 MDHEN and CDR2 SYDVKM. The V and J ends lost 4 bases and 3 bases respectively, with 17 bases between them. The CDR3 length is 16 residues. CDR3 nucleotides: TGTGCCAGCAGTTCCTCCGGTGCGGGGGCGACAGATACGCAGTATTTT. It encodes CASSSSGAGATDTQYF.

This chain uses TRBV30 with TRBJ1-1, with 7 positions matching TRBD1. The CDR3 runs 13 residues. The ends lost 1 base at V and 6 bases at J; junction bases unmatched: 5. Germline CDR1 is GTSNPN and CDR2 is SVGIG (reference sequence). CDR3 protein: CAWSDGTVAEAFF. CDR3 in DNA: TGTGCCTGGAGTGATGGGACAGTGGCTGAAGCTTTCTTT.

The CDR3 here is CAWSSAPGALAGVLETQYF. CDR3 DNA: TGTGCCTGGAGTTCCGCCCCCGGGGCGCTAGCGGGAGTGTTAGAGACCCAGTACTTC. The chain employs TRBV30 and TRBJ2-5; TRBD2 matches 10 bases. CDR1 and CDR2 from the germline V gene are GTSNPN and SVGIG (reference sequence). V shed 2 bases and J 4 bases; nucleotides not matched to a gene: 19. CDR3 length: 19 amino acids.

The chain employs TRBV30 and TRBJ1-1; TRBD1 might be the D (5 bases). CDR3 size: 13 residues. Trimming removed 0 bases at V and 6 bases at J, with 11 bases between. The germline CDR1 and CDR2 sequences are GTSNPN and SVGIG (reference sequence). CDR3 sequence: CAWSVSGGAEAFF. The CDR3 coding sequence is TGTGCCTGGAGTGTATCTGGAGGGGCTGAAGCTTTCTTT.

This chain uses TRBV5-1 with TRBJ2-7; no definite D call. Trimming removed 5 bases at V and 0 bases at J, with 12 bases between. The germline V gene encodes CDR1 SGHRS and CDR2 YFSETQ. This CDR3 contains 14 residues. The CDR3 protein is CASRFSGPSYEQYF. The CDR3 DNA is TGCGCCAGCAGATTCTCCGGGCCCTCCTACGAGCAGTACTTC.

This clone was observed a single time. The V call is TRBV5-1, the J call TRBJ1-4, with a weak D call TRBD1 (5 bases). Germline CDR1 reads SGHRS; CDR2 reads YFSETQ. V lost 1 base, J lost 8 bases, and 18 bases lay in between. The CDR3 has 16 amino acids. The CDR3 DNA sequence: TGCGCCAGCAGCTTGTTTAGTCCAGGGCGAGAAGAAAAACTGTTTTTT. Translation gives CASSLFSPGREEKLFF.

This rearrangement joins TRBV5-5 to TRBJ1-2; D gene uncertain. The V gene lost 5 bases and the J gene lost 0 bases, with 11 bases spanning the gap. This CDR3 is built from 14 residues. Germline V gene data show CDR1 as SGHKS and CDR2 as YYEKEE (reference sequence). The CDR3 region is CASRLGVANYGYTF. The CDR3, as DNA: TGTGCCAGCAGACTCGGGGTAGCTAACTATGGCTACACCTTC.

This clone was seen just once. The CDR3 here is CASSLDRFSGNTIYF. As DNA, the CDR3 is TGTGCCAGCAGCTTAGACAGATTCTCTGGAAACACCATATATTTT. The chain has TRBV7-2 and TRBJ1-3, with D hard to call. Germline V gene lookup returns CDR1 SGHTA and CDR2 FQGNSA. This CDR3 spans 15 amino acids. Trimming removed 1 base at V and 0 bases at J, with 7 bases between.

This chain uses TRBV11-2 with TRBJ1-6; 8 bases align to TRBD1. The V and J ends lost 1 base and 7 bases, in that order; junction bases with no gene match: 6. Germline CDR1 is SGHAT and CDR2 is FQNNGV. The CDR3 extends over 16 amino acids. CDR3 residues: CASSLGPDRVNSPLHF. The CDR3 nucleotides are TGTGCCAGCAGCTTAGGGCCGGACAGGGTGAATTCACCCCTCCACTTT.

The chain has TRBV10-1 and TRBJ1-2; perhaps TRBD1 as D (6 bases). The V end lost 2 bases, the J end lost 2 bases, and 9 bases lay between the germline ends. This CDR3 spans 14 amino acids. Germline CDR1 is WNHNN and CDR2 is SYGVQD (reference sequence). The CDR3 spells CASSEQGKNYGYTF. As DNA, the CDR3 is TGCGCCAGCAGTGAGCAGGGGAAGAACTATGGCTACACCTTC.

This chain connects TRBV13 to TRBJ2-7, with 7 nucleotides matching TRBD2. The CDR3 extends over 15 amino acids. The junction had 8 bases not matched to a gene; V was cut back by 1 base and J by 5 bases. Per germline, CDR1 PRHDT and CDR2 FYEKMQ (reference sequence). Written as DNA, the CDR3 is TGTGCCAGCAGCTTAGTGAGGGAGGGCCAAGACGAGCAGTACTTC. Translation: CASSLVREGQDEQYF.

Details on this clone: Additional DNA sequences in this sample encode the identical CDR3. This rearrangement joins TRBV28 to TRBJ2-5; D possibly matches TRBD1 or TRBD2 (5 bases each). Trimming removed 2 bases at V and 1 base at J, with 8 bases between. Germline lookup yields CDR1 MDHEN and CDR2 SYDVKM. This CDR3 is built from 14 residues. CDR3 DNA: TGTGCCAGCAGTTTACGAGGGGTCCAAGAGACCCAGTACTTC. Residues: CASSLRGVQETQYF.

In this sample, this clone turned up once. The chain links TRBV2 to TRBJ2-7; 9 bases match TRBD1. V dropped 6 bases and J dropped 2; count of bases not matched to a gene: 5. The germline CDR1 and CDR2 sequences are SNHLY and FYNNEI. This CDR3 spans 14 amino acids. Here the CDR3 reads CASSLWDRAYEQYF. CDR3 sequence (DNA): TGTGCCAGCAGCCTATGGGACAGGGCCTACGAGCAGTACTTC.

The chain joins TRBV5-1 to TRBJ2-1, with D possibly being TRBD2 (6 bases). Trimming cost V 2 bases and J 13 bases, with 10 bases left between them. Germline V gene data show CDR1 as SGHRS and CDR2 as YFSETQ. The CDR3 runs to 11 residues. The CDR3 region is CASSFPGVQFF. The CDR3 bases are TGCGCCAGCAGCTTCCCGGGGGTACAGTTCTTC.

As for this clone: A junction boundary mismatches the germline segment, possibly from a read error. V usage is TRBV7-2 and J usage is TRBJ2-7; D ambiguous. Germline CDR1 SGHTA, CDR2 FQGNSA. CDR3 size: 15 residues. The CDR3 sequence is CASNLVPLSSYEQYF. CDR3 sequence (DNA): TGTGCCAGCAACTTAGTTCCGCTGAGCTCCTACGAGCAGTACTTC.

This chain uses TRBV7-9 with TRBJ1-2; D unclear. The germline V gene has CDR1 SEHNR and CDR2 FQNEAQ (reference sequence). The CDR3 loop spans 16 amino acids. The germline V and J ends were trimmed by 0 bases and 2 bases, with 13 bases remaining between them. This CDR3 reads CASSLAGVRLNYGYTF. DNA of the CDR3: TGTGCCAGCAGCTTAGCGGGAGTAAGATTGAACTATGGCTACACCTTC.